This entry is about one TCR beta chain. The sample is drawn from a study of blood T cell repertoires in COVID-19. Profiling relied on immunoSEQ multiplex PCR, and the TCRdb table lists in-frame clones only, not all of them. The sample has 300,000 to 400,000 clones, 85% to 90% seen once; the top ten hold 0.95% to 1%. The CDR3 has 18 residues. Germline values: CDR1 LNHNV, CDR2 YYDKDF (reference sequence). Unmatched junction bases numbered 4, after V lost 0 bases and J lost 0 bases. The sample comprised PBMCs or T cells enriched from blood (not recorded which). This sequence originates from a woman aged 30 to 39 with acute COVID-19. The V and J genes are TRBV15 and TRBJ1-6; TRBD1 aligns across 8 bases. CDR3 sequence: CATSRDRTGSSYNSPLHF. The DNA of the CDR3 is TGTGCCACCAGCAGAGACCGGACAGGGAGCTCCTATAATTCACCCCTCCACTTT.